This T cell receptor (beta chain) came from a study of T cells in Graves' hyperthyroidism and ophthalmopathy. The CDR3 runs to 14 residues. CDR1 and CDR2 (germline): MNHNS, SASEGT. V trimming: 6 bases; J trimming: 1 base; junction bases outside the gene matches: 6. Every diagnosis used clinical symptoms, serum thyroxine and TRAb, thyroid ultrasound and orbital computed tomography. This clonotype occurred a few times. The antigen remains undetermined. Study-wide results and limits: Most clonotypes expanded in thyroid above 0.001 were likewise present in blood.

Amplification of TCR beta CDR3 regions was performed using RNA transcripts as template. First-round RT-PCR of the TCR CDR3 relied on the HTBI primer set. TCRdb fed the multiplex PCR reads into MiXCR, producing one record per CDR3 protein. The table includes 500,000 to 650,000 distinct CDR3 sequences, about a sixth detected once. The sequence came from a woman aged 18-35 years with Graves' ophthalmopathy. Material for sequencing was blood. The V gene is TRBV6-1, the J gene TRBJ2-7; 7 nucleotides line up with TRBD1. This chain's CDR3 is CASRNTGESYEQYF. CDR3 nucleotides: TGTGCCAGCAGGAATACAGGGGAATCCTACGAGCAGTACTTC.